Detailed here is one T cell receptor beta chain. Its binding antigen is unknown. No base quality information exists; no much larger clone differs at one position. The data stem from a study of blood T cell repertoires in COVID-19 (TCRdb year 2020). For context, the study as a whole: The collaborator samples originated in the United States, Italy and Spain and spanned the acute and convalescent phases of COVID-19. The repertoires were made available in a free public database intended to serve as a resource for research on the immune response to SARS-CoV-2. Where available, HLA class I and class II types were taken from metadata supplied by the sample provider and were not determined by assay-based typing. The sample metadata nearly always contained a de-identified subject ID, COVID-19 status, age in years and sex. The dataset comprised deeply sampled blood TCRbeta repertoires from subjects exposed to, actively infected with, or recovered from COVID-19. The material from the prospective study consisted of cDNA or gDNA derived from T cells, B-cell-depleted T cells, or PBMCs. The samples were drawn from two sources: the first 160 participants of the ongoing ImmuneRACE study, and 1,000 to 1,500 subjects contributed by 6 global collaborators. The paper's findings and limits, for the study overall: Clinical and demographic metadata were provided uncurated, with the amount varying by source and participant.

TCRbeta CDR3 regions were amplified from genomic DNA by means of the immunoSEQ Assay, a bias-controlled multiplex PCR. Turning to the authors' computational methods: Within the assay, amplification of reference gene primers was used to estimate how many nucleated cells each sample contained. To quantify the absolute abundance of each unique TCRbeta CDR3 rearrangement, sequence reads were collapsed and filtered. For each sample, productive Simpson clonality was calculated as the square root of Simpson's diversity index across productive rearrangements. TCRdb stores this immuneACCESS table with in-frame sequences only. Part of the clones is absent; in the studies checked, under half of the shortfall reflects unresolved V genes, and no reason is known for the rest. The DNA gave D and trimming, while V, J and clone size come from that table. The sample includes about 83,000 clones, with around 84% observed a single time. 20% to 25% of the sample comes from the top ten.

Collaborating institutions collected whole blood in K2EDTA tubes following their own protocols. For TCRbeta analysis, collaborators shipped samples as frozen whole blood, isolated PBMCs, or DNA extracted from either of those sample types. The clonotype comes from a woman aged 80 or over in a cohort sampled during active or convalescent COVID-19. The sequencing sample was made of peripheral blood.

CDR3 reads: CASSLDRNRLNSPLHF. The nucleotides read TGTGCCAGCAGCTTAGATCGAAACAGGCTAAATTCACCCCTCCACTTT. The V gene is TRBV11-2 and the J gene is TRBJ1-6; the D gene is perhaps TRBD1, from 5 matching bases. For CDR1 and CDR2, the germline V gene lists SGHAT and FQNNGV. Reading from cysteine to phenylalanine, the CDR3 counts 16 amino acids. The DNA shown is the 48-base CDR3, in frame from base 1. Deletion took 0 bases off V and 7 bases off J, with a span of 13 bases between the germline ends.